This TCR beta chain was captured in a study of blood T cells in healthy people across ages. Concerning this clonotype: The antigen remains unidentified.

Notes on the study in general: Observed TCR beta diversity showed a strong correlation with the percentage of naive T cells as measured by flow cytometry.

J lost 4 bases, V lost 1 base, and 8 bases had no gene match. This CDR3 comprises 16 residues. Germline V gene data show CDR1 as SGHKS and CDR2 as YYEKEE (reference sequence). Then a second PCR, running about 7 to 11 cycles, was carried out with a sample-barcoded 5' primer and a J-beta primer mix. TCRdb used MiXCR to reprocess the 5' RACE reads, holding one entry per CDR3 protein. The sample has more than 500,000 distinct CDR3 sequences; roughly a quarter are singletons. These records were also assigned to another study, of T cells of mothers and their children. Per that paper: For each mother, over 9.5 million TCR beta CDR3 reads were obtained, and for each child, approximately 3 million.

Material: blood. V is TRBV5-5 and J is TRBJ1-5; 7 positions match TRBD1. This sequence was found in a boy aged 2 to 10 in good health. CDR3 region: CASSLHTGDGNQPQHF. Written as DNA, the CDR3 is TGTGCCAGCAGCTTGCATACAGGGGATGGAAATCAGCCCCAGCATTTT.